The sequence of this T cell receptor beta chain was determined in a study of regulatory T cells in long-lasting Graves disease. Indicated time point: persistent/refractory GD, antithyroid drugs over 5 years with positive TRAb. PBMC RNA was the source of the TCR library. Each patient gave around 9.7 milliliters of EDTA-anticoagulated peripheral blood. As to this clonotype: The antigen is unknown. A read error may be the cause here, since a much bigger clone is one base away.

Study-level results: The persistent group shared about 2,700 public clonotypes, more than the approximately 930 shared by new patients. Favored usage of TRBV28, TRBJ1-2 and TRBJ2-5 was recorded in persistent disease.

Investigators prepared the TCR beta libraries by applying iRepertoire HTBI primers and Arm-PCR of CDR3 regions. TCRdb called the multiplex PCR reads again in MiXCR, with one record for every CDR3 protein. The data show around 460,000 distinct CDR3 sequences, with roughly 21% seen just once and over 6% held by the top ten. CDR1 GTSNPN and CDR2 SVGIG come from the germline V gene (reference sequence). This CDR3 is 11 amino acids long. The V end was cut by 5 bases, the J end by 3 bases, with 7 bases between. The sample here was peripheral blood mononuclear cells (PBMCs), taken when the disease was refractory, from a patient treated with antithyroid drugs. The chain combines TRBV30 with TRBJ1-1, with D unclear. The clonotype was recovered from a female donor with Graves disease. As DNA, the CDR3 is TGTGCCTGGGGCGGGGACACTGAAGCTTTCTTT. Amino acids: CAWGGDTEAFF.